This T cell receptor beta chain was documented in a study of cytomegalovirus exposure and HLA in healthy donors. Findings and limits, study-wide: Presence/absence analyses assumed roughly uniform sequencing depth across donors. Some highly shared sequence variants likely arose as a pipeline artifact. Published work reported that the classifier diagnosed cytomegalovirus status with high specificity and sensitivity.

The PCR was carried out with 60 Vbeta primers and 13 Jbeta primers. Method: immunoSEQ multiplex PCR; TCRdb's copy keeps in-frame clones and lacks some. The sample includes around 120,000 clones, approximately 85% of them seen just once. CDR3 length: 15 amino acids. In germline, CDR1 is SGHNT, CDR2 YYREEE (reference sequence). Comments on this clone: The antigen is unknown.

The receptor's source is a boy between 5 and 17 years old in good health and CMV-seronegative. The chain has TRBV5-4 and TRBJ2-5; no definite D call. The better agreement between TRBJ2-7 and the DNA end casts doubt on the J call. Sequencing input: PBMCs. CDR3 nucleotide sequence: TGTGCCAGCAGCTTGGCCGGTGGAGCGACCTACGAGCAGTACTTC. It encodes CASSLAGGATYEQYF.